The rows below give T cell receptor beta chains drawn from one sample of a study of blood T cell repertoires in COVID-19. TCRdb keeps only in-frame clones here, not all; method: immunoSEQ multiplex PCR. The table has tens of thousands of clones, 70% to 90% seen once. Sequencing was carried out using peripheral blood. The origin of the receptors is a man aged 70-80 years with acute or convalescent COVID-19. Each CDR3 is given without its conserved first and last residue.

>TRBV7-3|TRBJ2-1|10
ASSFTGDEQF
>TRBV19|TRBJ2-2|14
ASSNLGAGLSGELF
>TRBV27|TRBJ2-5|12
ASSIIGREETQY
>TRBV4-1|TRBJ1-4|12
ASSLSGRGEKLF
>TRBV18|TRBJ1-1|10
ASSRDTTEAF
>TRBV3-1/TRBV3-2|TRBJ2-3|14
ASSPFTGGATDTQY
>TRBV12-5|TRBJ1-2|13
ASGPLPDRNYGYT
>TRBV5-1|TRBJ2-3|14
ASSLQGFYGTDTQY
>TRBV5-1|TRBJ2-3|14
ASSLALGDGTDTQY
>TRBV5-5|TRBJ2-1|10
ASSLEGFEQF
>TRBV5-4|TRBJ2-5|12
ASSLEQLRETQY
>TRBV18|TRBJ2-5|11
ASSRDLQETQY
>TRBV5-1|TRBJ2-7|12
ASSFGTFRGWQY
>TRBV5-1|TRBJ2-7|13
ASSLGGSLNYEQY
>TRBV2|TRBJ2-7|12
ASSDQRGGSEQY
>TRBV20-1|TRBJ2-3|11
SASSSGGDTQY
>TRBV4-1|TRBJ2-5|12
ASSPRAKGETQY
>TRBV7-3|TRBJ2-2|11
ASSFRNTGELF
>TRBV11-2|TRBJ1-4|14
ASSSRYRGTDEKLF
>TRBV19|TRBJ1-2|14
ASSIVRAVENYGYT
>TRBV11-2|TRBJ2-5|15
ASSLGGVAGVHETQY
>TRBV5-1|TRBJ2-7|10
ASSNPGYEQY
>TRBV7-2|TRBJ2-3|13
ASSELAGVTDTQY
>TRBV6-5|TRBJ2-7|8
ARQGDEQY
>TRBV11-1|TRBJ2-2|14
ASSAPGQGKSGELF
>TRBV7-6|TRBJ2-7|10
ASSLARGEQY
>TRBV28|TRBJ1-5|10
ASSTGDQPQH
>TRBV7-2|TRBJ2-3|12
ASTSGGGTDTQY
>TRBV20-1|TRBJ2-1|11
SASWAGVNEQF
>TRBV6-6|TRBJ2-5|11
ASSRLARETQY
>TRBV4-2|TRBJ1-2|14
ASSQDAGSRFYGYT
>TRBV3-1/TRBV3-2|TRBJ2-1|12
ASSPRSGGAVVF
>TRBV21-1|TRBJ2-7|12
ASSKRQGLYEQY
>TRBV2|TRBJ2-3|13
ASSYSGGRDDTQY
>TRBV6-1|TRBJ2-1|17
ASSELTSGGYSSYNEQF
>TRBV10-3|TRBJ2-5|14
AISHTSGGAQETQY
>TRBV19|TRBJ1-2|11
ASSGTLNYGYT
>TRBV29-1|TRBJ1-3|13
SVEPTDPSGNTIY
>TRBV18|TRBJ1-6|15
ASSIGQGSSYNSPLH
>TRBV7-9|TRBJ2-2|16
ASSGPTSGGTNTGELF
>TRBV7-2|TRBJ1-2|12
ASSLESGNYGYT